This T cell receptor (beta chain) was identified in a study of memory CD8 T cells in hepatitis C reinfection. Overall study: HCV reinfection meant a positive HCV RNA test after two negative tests at least 60 days apart. Between 12 and 24 weeks after reinfection detection, late samples were drawn.

Indicated time point: late/post reinfection, 12 to 24 weeks after detection. Sorted cells were sequenced directly ex vivo without any in vitro expansion. Sequencing used immunoSEQ multiplex PCR; TCRdb keeps in-frame clones, though not all of them. Of about 50,000 clones listed, approximately 92% were seen once; the top ten hold approximately 0.67%. CDR1 is LNHDA and CDR2 is SQIVND in the germline V gene (reference sequence). The CDR3 has 15 residues. Trimming pared 1 base from V and 2 bases from J, leaving 12 bases between. The V gene is TRBV19, the J gene TRBJ2-7, with D tentatively TRBD1 (6 bases). Sequencing input: naive CD8+ T cells sorted from blood. The clonotype was recovered from a young man with hepatitis C virus infection. CDR3 DNA: TGTGCCAGTAGTATAGGGGCAGGGGATGCCTACGAGCAGTACTTC. As protein: CASSIGAGDAYEQYF.